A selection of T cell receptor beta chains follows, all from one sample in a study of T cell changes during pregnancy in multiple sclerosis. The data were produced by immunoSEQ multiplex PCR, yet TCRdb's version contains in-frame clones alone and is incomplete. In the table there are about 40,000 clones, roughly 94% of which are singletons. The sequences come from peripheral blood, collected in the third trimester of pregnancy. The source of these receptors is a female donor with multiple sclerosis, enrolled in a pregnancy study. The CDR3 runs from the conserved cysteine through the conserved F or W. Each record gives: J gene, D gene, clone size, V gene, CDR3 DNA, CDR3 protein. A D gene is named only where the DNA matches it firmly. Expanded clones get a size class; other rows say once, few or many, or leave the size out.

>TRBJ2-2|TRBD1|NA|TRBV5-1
TGCGCCAGCAGCATGATTCTCGGGACAGGACTACTCGATCGCACCGGGGAGCTGTTTTTT
CASSMILGTGLLDRTGELFF
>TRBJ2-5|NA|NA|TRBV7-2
TGTGCCAGCAGCTTAGTGGGTACTGGGGGCGGCAAGACCCAGTACTTC
CASSLVGTGGGKTQYF
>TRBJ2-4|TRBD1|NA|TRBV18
TGTGCCAGCTCAATAGGGACAGGGGCCGCCAAAAACATTCAGTACTTC
CASSIGTGAAKNIQYF
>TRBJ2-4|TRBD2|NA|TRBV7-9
TGTGCCAGCAGCTCGACTAGCGGTGCCCCCAGGGGCATTCAGTACTTC
CASSSTSGAPRGIQYF
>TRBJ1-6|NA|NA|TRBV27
TGTGCCAGCCGGGCCCAGGGCTCCTATAATTCACCCCTCCACTTT
CASRAQGSYNSPLHF
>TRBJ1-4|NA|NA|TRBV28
TGTGCCAGCAGTTTATTATCTGGGCCTGCCTCTGAAAAACTGTTTTTT
CASSLLSGPASEKLFF
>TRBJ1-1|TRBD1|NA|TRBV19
TGTGCCAGTATTGGGACAGGGAGGACTGAAGCTTTCTTT
CASIGTGRTEAFF
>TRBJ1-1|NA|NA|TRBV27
TGTGCCAGCAGTTCTTATCAGGGTAGGGGCGTCACTGAAGCTTTCTTT
CASSSYQGRGVTEAFF
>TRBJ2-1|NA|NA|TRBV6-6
TGTGCCAGCAGTTACGTGGCAACCAATGAGCAGTTCTTC
CASSYVATNEQFF
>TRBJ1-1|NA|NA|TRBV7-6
TGTGCCAGCAGCCAGGGACACCTGAACACTGAAGCTTTCTTT
CASSQGHLNTEAFF
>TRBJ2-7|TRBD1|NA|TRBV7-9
TGTGCCAGCTGCCGGGACAGGGGCTACGAGCAGTACTTC
CASCRDRGYEQYF
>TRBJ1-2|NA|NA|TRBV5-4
TGTGCCAGCAGCTTGTGGGCCGATGGCTACACCTTC
CASSLWADGYTF
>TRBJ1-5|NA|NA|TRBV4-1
TGCGCCAGCAGCCAAGATCCCGGACAACAGGGCCCTAGCAATCAGCCCCAGCATTTT
CASSQDPGQQGPSNQPQHF
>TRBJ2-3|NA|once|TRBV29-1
TGCAGCGTTGGGCCTACGACAATCACAGATACGCAGTATTTT
CSVGPTTITDTQYF
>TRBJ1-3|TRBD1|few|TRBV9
TGTGCCAGCAGCGCCGTGGACAGGGGAAGGGACACCATATATTTT
CASSAVDRGRDTIYF
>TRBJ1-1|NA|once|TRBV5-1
TGCGCCAGCAGCTTCTCCGGGATGAACACTGAAGCTTTCTTT
CASSFSGMNTEAFF